Listed here is a single T cell receptor beta chain. CDR1 is SGHVS, CDR2 FQNEAQ, per germline. V was pared by 7 bases and J by 7 bases, with 16 bases of the junction left unmatched. This CDR3 is 16 amino acids long. Methods used by the authors: Cell counts per sample came from amplifying reference gene primers. Measured with immunoSEQ multiplex PCR; TCRdb has only the in-frame clones, and not every one. V, J and clone size derive from that table, while D and trimming were established from the DNA sequence. The table shows more than 300,000 clones, with around 92% occurring only once. Seattle researchers signed up patients amid active infection and tracked them longitudinally. The record originates from a study of blood T cell repertoires in COVID-19. Study in general: Researchers got acute and convalescent COVID-19 samples from the United States, Italy and Spain. T cells, B-cell-depleted T cells, or PBMCs supplied cDNA or gDNA.

Material: peripheral blood. V and J are TRBV7-8 and TRBJ2-1, with 7 nucleotides matching TRBD2. The source is a woman between 25 and 40 years old with COVID-19, enrolled during active disease. CDR3 sequence reads: CASNILGGTVGNEQFF. The CDR3 DNA reads as TGTGCCAGCAACATACTGGGGGGGACCGTGGGGAATGAGCAGTTCTTC.